This T cell receptor (beta chain) was identified during a study of identical twins. A universal primer site arose from template switching, and cDNA bore unique molecular identifiers. TCRdb re-analysed the 5' RACE reads in MiXCR, keeping a single row per CDR3 protein. Of about 190,000 distinct CDR3 sequences listed, approximately 16% were seen once; the top ten hold around two fifths. This sample was also put to use in a study of T cells expressing NK-cell markers. That source adds: Whether expanded NKG2C-expressing T cell clones recognize HCMV is unknown.

Sequenced input: CD8+ T cells sorted from blood. The source is a woman between 18 and 30 years old in good health.

The CDR3 here is CASSLGGPQNEQYF. CDR3 nucleotides: TGTGCCAGCAGTTTAGGGGGCCCCCAGAACGAGCAGTACTTC. This chain uses TRBV27 with TRBJ2-7, with a tentative D call TRBD1 (6 bases). V was trimmed by 2 bases and J by 5 bases, leaving 13 bases between them. This CDR3 contains 14 residues. Per the germline V gene, CDR1 is MNHEY and CDR2 is SMNVEV (reference sequence).